Listed here is a single TCR beta chain. What it binds is unknown. This specimen belongs to a study of monozygotic twins with inflammatory bowel disease. General study findings and limits: It was in IBD patients that TCRbeta diversity (inverse Simpson) was lower than in healthy co-twins.

The authors made each sample's cDNA in eight separate reactions. TCRdb reprocessed the 5' RACE reads, with one entry per CDR3 protein and no DNA. In all, the sample yields hundreds of thousands of distinct CDR3 sequences. Unfractionated whole blood yielded total RNA, and T cells were not sorted. This clonotype was sampled from a human donor with ulcerative colitis or Crohn's disease, or a healthy co-twin of an affected twin (not recorded which). Sequencing used blood.

The CDR3 region is CASSFGDRDEETQYF. V is TRBV5-1 and J is TRBJ2-5; TCRdb outputs TRBD1, but without DNA this stays unchecked. This CDR3 contains 15 residues. The V gene's germline CDR1 is SGHRS and CDR2 YFSETQ.